Presented here are 9 T cell receptor beta chains from one specimen sequenced in a study of cytomegalovirus exposure and HLA in healthy donors. The PCR was carried out with 60 Vbeta primers and 13 Jbeta primers. Generated by immunoSEQ multiplex PCR, the TCRdb table keeps only in-frame clones and is missing some. The repertoire holds about 180,000 clones, roughly 88% seen once, with more than 0.95% in the top ten. The sample taken for sequencing was PBMCs. The receptor source for this set is a girl aged 2-10 years in good health and CMV-seropositive.

On this clone: At one boundary the junction diverges from the germline segment, which might be a read error. V usage is TRBV29-1 and J usage is TRBJ1-2, with a weak D call TRBD1 (6 bases). The CDR3 is 14 residues long. The germline gives CDR1 SQVTM, CDR2 ANQGSEA. The CDR3 DNA is TGCAGCGTTAAAGAACAGGGCCGGTACTATGGCTACACCTTC. Its protein product is CSVKEQGRYYGYTF.

The rearrangement links TRBV19 to TRBJ1-3, with TRBD1 as a possible D gene (5 bases). V dropped 2 bases and J dropped 8 bases, with 10 bases sitting between them. The CDR3 is made up of 13 amino acids. In germline, CDR1 is LNHDA, CDR2 SQIVND (reference sequence). The DNA for the CDR3 is TGTGCCAGTAGTATATCGGGGGAGGACACCATATATTTT. It encodes CASSISGEDTIYF.

This chain connects TRBV6-1 to TRBJ2-7; D is ambiguous. This CDR3 comprises 14 residues. V was trimmed by 5 bases and J by 3 bases, leaving 14 bases between them. Germline V lookup: CDR1 MNHNS, CDR2 SASEGT. This chain's CDR3 is CASSHSLVLYEQYF. CDR3 in DNA: TGTGCCAGCAGTCACAGCCTCGTGCTCTACGAGCAGTACTTC.

J is TRBJ2-7 and V is TRBV2; D uncertain. The CDR3 is made up of 15 amino acids. CDR1 is SNHLY and CDR2 is FYNNEI in the germline V gene. Trimming left V 1 base short and J 0 bases short, with 10 bases between. CDR3 sequence reads: CASSEGATTSYEQYF. CDR3 in DNA: TGTGCCAGCAGTGAAGGGGCTACCACCTCCTACGAGCAGTACTTC.

The V gene is TRBV7-8, the J gene TRBJ2-5; TRBD1 might be the D (9 bases). V shed 4 bases and J shed 5 bases, with 14 bases lying between them. This CDR3 has 14 amino acids. CDR1 and CDR2 (germline): SGHVS, FQNEAQ. This CDR3 reads CASSYSGTGETQYF. As DNA, the CDR3 is TGTGCCAGCAGCTATAGCGGGACAGGGGAGACCCAGTACTTC.

The chain links TRBV5-5 to TRBJ1-2; 8 nucleotides line up with TRBD1. Trimming cost V 4 bases and J 5 bases; bases outside gene matches: 10. This CDR3 is 15 amino acids long. Germline CDR1 is SGHKS and CDR2 is YYEKEE (reference sequence). As DNA, the CDR3 is TGTGCCAGCAGCCAACGGACAGGGCTGGGGTATGGCTACACCTTC. Encoded protein: CASSQRTGLGYGYTF.

The chain has TRBV7-3 and TRBJ2-1; tentatively, D is TRBD2 (6 bases). Germline V lookup: CDR1 SGHTA, CDR2 FQGTGA. V gave up 6 bases and J gave up 5 bases, with 17 bases separating them. The CDR3 consists of 15 residues. CDR3 region: CASRLDQRANNEQFF. In nucleotides, the CDR3 is TGTGCCAGCAGGTTGGACCAGCGGGCTAACAATGAGCAGTTCTTC.

This rearrangement joins TRBV25-1 to TRBJ1-5; 8 positions match TRBD1. Germline values: CDR1 MGHDK, CDR2 SYGVNS. The CDR3 covers 14 residues. The J segment lost 4 bases and the V segment lost 4 bases, leaving 3 bases of the junction unmatched. CDR3 protein: CASSAGGRNQPQHF. For the CDR3, the DNA is TGTGCCAGCAGTGCAGGGGGCCGTAATCAGCCCCAGCATTTT. The full variable domain, completed using reference TRBV25-1 and TRBJ1-5, is EADIYQTPRYLVIGTGKKITLECSQTMGHDKMYWYQQDPGMELHLIHYSYGVNSTEKGDLSSESTVSRIRTEHFPLTLESARPSHTSQYLCASSAGGRNQPQHFGDGTRLSIL.

There are a few counts of this clone. The rearrangement joins TRBV10-3 to TRBJ2-7; D is unclear. V was clipped by 2 bases and J by 5 bases, with 16 bases between them. The CDR3 length is 15 residues. The germline gives CDR1 ENHRY, CDR2 SYGVKD. CDR3 loop: CAISEGLGGPDEQYF. The CDR3 DNA follows: TGTGCCATCAGTGAGGGATTGGGTGGGCCCGACGAGCAGTACTTC.